This entry describes one T cell receptor (beta chain). The junction departs from the called germline gene at one end, perhaps through a read error. The record originates from a study of CD4 and CD8 cells across lung adenocarcinoma regions. The CDR3 spans 14 residues. Germline loops: CDR1 MNHNS, CDR2 SASEGT. TCRdb called the PCR reads again in MiXCR, with one record for every CDR3 protein. This sample has 25,000 or so distinct CDR3 sequences, with under 65% found just once. The chain employs TRBV6-1 and TRBJ2-1; no definite D call. This TCR came from a male donor with lung adenocarcinoma. The CD4 and CD8 labels of this study may be unreliable. Material: CD4+ T cells from the center of a lung tumor. The CDR3 sequence is CASSQTVSTNEQYF. For the CDR3, the DNA is TGTGCCAGCAGTCAGACTGTGAGCACCAATGAGCAGTATTTC.